This TCR beta chain is from a study of radiotherapy plus CTLA-4 blockade in lung cancer. Overall study: Across the patients, objective responses occurred in more than 15%, and disease control in roughly 33%. Study outcomes and limitations: Response, reportedly, was best predicted by interferon-beta along with early blood T cell clone dynamics. Tumor-origin TCR clones grew in blood after radiotherapy plus ipilimumab.

Assay: immunoSEQ multiplex PCR; the TCRdb copy retains only in-frame clones and omits some. The sample consists of some 100,000 clones, about 85% of them appearing once. Patients with chemo-refractory metastatic non-small-cell lung cancer received focal radiation plus CTLA-4 blockade with ipilimumab. Turning to this clone: Its specificity is unknown.

The V end was cut by 4 bases, the J end by 8 bases, with 22 bases between. Per germline, CDR1 LNHDA and CDR2 SQIVND (reference sequence). The CDR3 totals 16 residues. The chain links TRBV19 to TRBJ2-3, with D possibly TRBD2 on 6 matching bases. Sequenced material: peripheral blood, taken from a patient treated with radiotherapy plus ipilimumab. This clonotype was sampled from a human donor with non-small cell lung cancer that progressed on radiotherapy plus ipilimumab. This CDR3 is CASSTPTVGSGATQYF. Written as DNA, the CDR3 is TGTGCCAGTAGTACTCCGACAGTCGGTAGCGGTGCTACGCAGTATTTT. Drawing the rest from reference TRBV19 and TRBJ2-3, the complete variable domain is DGGITQSPKYLFRKEGQNVTLSCEQNLNHDAMYWYRQDPGQGLRLIYYSQIVNDFQKGDIAEGYSVSREKKESFPLTVTSAQKNPTAFYLCASSTPTVGSGATQYFGPGTRLTVL.